This T cell receptor (beta chain) was captured by sequencing in a study of graft-versus-host responses after intestinal transplantation. At the level of the study: Multivisceral, liver-intestinal, or isolated intestinal transplants were performed in recipients. The whole recipient group had anti-thymocyte globulin induction followed by tacrolimus and steroids for around three years. General observations from the study: GvH clones detected in recipient marrow included some appearing first in ileum or blood.

Assay: immunoSEQ multiplex PCR; the TCRdb copy retains only in-frame clones and omits some. The sample yields about 100,000 clones, around 90% seen once. On this clone itself: Its antigen is unknown.

Germline-derived CDR1 and CDR2 are MRHNA and SNTAGT. J was trimmed by 3 bases and V by 3 bases; bases with no gene match: 7. The CDR3 totals 16 residues. This sample comprised PBMCs, obtained about 450 days after intestinal transplant. This sequence was found in a human patient who received an intestinal transplant, so some T cells may come from the graft donor. V usage is TRBV6-4 and J usage is TRBJ2-2; 7 nucleotides align to TRBD1. In DNA form, the CDR3 reads TGTGCCAGCAGTGAAGGGACAGTGAGTTACACCGGGGAGCTGTTTTTT. The encoded protein is CASSEGTVSYTGELFF.